What follows are 9 T cell receptor beta chains derived from one specimen sequenced in a study of response to subunit inactivated influenza vaccine. In TCRdb, the RT-PCR reads were re-called with MiXCR into one record per CDR3 protein. The repertoire consists of about 780,000 distinct CDR3 sequences, with roughly 20% occurring once and the leading ten covering roughly 10%. The specimen was PBMCs from blood, collected 5 days after vaccination. These TCRs come from a man aged 50 or older who received an inactivated influenza vaccine.

The chain has TRBV7-2 and TRBJ1-1; 9 bases match TRBD1. The CDR3 runs to 14 residues. In germline, CDR1 is SGHTA, CDR2 FQGNSA. The J segment lost 5 bases and the V segment lost 5 bases, leaving 6 bases of the junction unmatched. The CDR3 spells CASSTHRGLTEAFF. The DNA for the CDR3 is TGTGCCAGCAGCACACACAGGGGGCTTACTGAAGCTTTCTTT.

The CDR3 region is CASSLAGQVEQFF. The CDR3 nucleotides are TGTGCCAGCAGCTTAGCGGGACAGGTCGAGCAGTTCTTC. The V gene is TRBV7-2, the J gene TRBJ2-1, with 8 positions matching TRBD1. The ends lost 0 bases at V and 10 bases at J; junction bases unmatched: 2. Germline CDR1 and CDR2: SGHTA and FQGNSA. There are 13 residues in the CDR3.

The chain couples TRBV7-9 to TRBJ2-1; TRBD2 agrees at 10 bases. From germline, CDR1 is SEHNR and CDR2 FQNEAQ (reference sequence). The CDR3 sequence is 16 residues long. J was trimmed by 2 bases and V by 5 bases; bases with no gene match: 6. CDR3 in amino acids: CASSPTSGEAYNEQFF. The CDR3 DNA reads as TGTGCCAGCAGCCCTACTAGCGGGGAGGCCTACAATGAGCAGTTCTTC.

This clonotype came up a few times. The chain links TRBV28 to TRBJ2-3, with 16 bases matching TRBD2. This CDR3 has 17 residues. Germline values: CDR1 MDHEN, CDR2 SYDVKM. J was trimmed by 11 bases and V by 8 bases; bases with no gene match: 16. CDR3: CASSKAGLAGGPVKQYF. CDR3 coding DNA: TGTGCCAGCTCCAAAGCGGGACTAGCGGGAGGGCCGGTAAAGCAGTATTTT.

The rearrangement joins TRBV7-3 to TRBJ1-1; tentative D call: TRBD1 (5 bases). Looked up from germline, CDR1 is SGHTA and CDR2 is FQGTGA. CDR3 length equals 16 residues. Trimming left V 2 bases short and J 0 bases short, with 13 bases between. CDR3 residues: CASSLLPGTMNTEAFF. In nucleotides, the CDR3 is TGTGCCAGCAGCTTATTACCAGGGACGATGAACACTGAAGCTTTCTTT.

The rearrangement joins TRBV6-1 to TRBJ2-3; D is uncertain. Germline V lookup: CDR1 MNHNS, CDR2 SASEGT. The CDR3 sequence is 14 residues long. V was clipped by 6 bases and J by 4 bases, with 14 bases between them. Here the CDR3 reads CASRRTVGADTQYF. Here the CDR3 DNA reads TGTGCCAGCAGGAGAACGGTCGGAGCAGATACGCAGTATTTT.

The rearrangement uses TRBV15 and TRBJ2-2; the D is unclear. V gave up 8 bases and J gave up 0 bases, with 10 bases separating them. This CDR3 contains 14 residues. Germline V gene data show CDR1 as LNHNV and CDR2 as YYDKDF (reference sequence). This CDR3 reads CATVHEPNTGELFF. In DNA, the CDR3 is TGTGCCACCGTACACGAACCGAACACCGGGGAGCTGTTTTTT.

This clonotype showed up just a few times. The rearrangement links TRBV7-9 to TRBJ2-3; the D call may be TRBD1 or TRBD2 (6 bases each). Germline V gives CDR1 SEHNR, CDR2 FQNEAQ (reference sequence). V shed 6 bases and J shed 3 bases, with 22 bases lying between them. The length of the CDR3 is 17 residues. The CDR3 DNA is TGTGCCAGCAGTCCCAACCGGGGGCGACCGACTACAGATACGCAGTATTTT. Its translation: CASSPNRGRPTTDTQYF.

Written as DNA, the CDR3 is TGCGCCAGCAGCCAAGATGAGGGACAGGGGAACACCGGGGAGCTGTTTTTT. It encodes CASSQDEGQGNTGELFF. The rearrangement links TRBV4-3 to TRBJ2-2; 9 bases map to TRBD1. J lost 1 base, V lost 0 bases, and 3 bases had no gene match. Germline V gives CDR1 LGHNA, CDR2 YSLEER. The CDR3 has 17 amino acids.